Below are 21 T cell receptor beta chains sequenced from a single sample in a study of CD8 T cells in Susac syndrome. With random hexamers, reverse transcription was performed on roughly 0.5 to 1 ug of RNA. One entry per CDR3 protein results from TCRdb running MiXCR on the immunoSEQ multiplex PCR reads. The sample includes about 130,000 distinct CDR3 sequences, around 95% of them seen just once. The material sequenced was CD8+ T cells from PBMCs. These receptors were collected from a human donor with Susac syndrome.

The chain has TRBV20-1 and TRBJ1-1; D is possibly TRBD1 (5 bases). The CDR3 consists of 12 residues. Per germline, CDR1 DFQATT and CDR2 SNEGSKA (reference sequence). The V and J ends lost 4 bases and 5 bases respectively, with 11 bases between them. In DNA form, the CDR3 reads TGCAGTGCTACGGAGGGGAAGACTGAAGCTTTCTTT. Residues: CSATEGKTEAFF.

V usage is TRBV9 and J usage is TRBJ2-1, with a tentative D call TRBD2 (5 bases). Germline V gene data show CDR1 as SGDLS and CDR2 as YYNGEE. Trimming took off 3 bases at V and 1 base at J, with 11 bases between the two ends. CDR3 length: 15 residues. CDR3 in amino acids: CASSEEAGSYNEQFF. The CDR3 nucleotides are TGTGCCAGCAGCGAGGAGGCGGGTTCCTACAATGAGCAGTTCTTC.

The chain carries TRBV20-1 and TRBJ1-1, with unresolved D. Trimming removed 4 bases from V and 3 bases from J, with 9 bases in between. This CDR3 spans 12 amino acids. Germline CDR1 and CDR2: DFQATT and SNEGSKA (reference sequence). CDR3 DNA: TGCAGTGCTATGGAGGTCGACACTGAAGCTTTCTTT. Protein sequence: CSAMEVDTEAFF.

This CDR3 reads CASSTGGDGANVLTF. The CDR3, as DNA: TGTGCCAGCAGCACTGGGGGGGACGGGGCCAACGTCCTGACTTTC. The chain carries TRBV9 and TRBJ2-6, with TRBD2 matching over 7 bases. Trimming at V came to 4 bases and at J to 4 bases, leaving 5 bases not matched to a gene. Germline-derived CDR1 and CDR2 are SGDLS and YYNGEE. The CDR3 consists of 15 residues.

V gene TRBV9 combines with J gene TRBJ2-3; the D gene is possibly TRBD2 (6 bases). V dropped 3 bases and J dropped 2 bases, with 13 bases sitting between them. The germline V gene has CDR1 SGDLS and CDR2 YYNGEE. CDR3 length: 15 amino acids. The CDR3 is CASSAGTENTDTQYF. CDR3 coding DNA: TGTGCCAGCAGCGCCGGGACTGAGAACACAGATACGCAGTATTTT.

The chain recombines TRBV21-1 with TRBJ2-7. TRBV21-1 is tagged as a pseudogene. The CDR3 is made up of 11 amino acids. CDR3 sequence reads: CASSPDYEQYF. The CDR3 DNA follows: TGTGCCAGCAGCCCCGACTACGAGCAGTACTTC.

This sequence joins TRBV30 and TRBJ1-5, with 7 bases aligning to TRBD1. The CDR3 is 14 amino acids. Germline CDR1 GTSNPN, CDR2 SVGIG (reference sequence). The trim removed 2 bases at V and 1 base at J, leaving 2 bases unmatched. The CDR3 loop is CAWSPTGSNQPQHF. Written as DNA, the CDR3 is TGTGCCTGGAGTCCGACAGGGAGCAATCAGCCCCAGCATTTT.

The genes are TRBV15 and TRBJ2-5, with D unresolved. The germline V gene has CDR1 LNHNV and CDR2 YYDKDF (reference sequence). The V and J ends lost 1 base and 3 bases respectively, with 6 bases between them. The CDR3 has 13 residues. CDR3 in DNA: TGTGCCACCAGCAGAGTGGCAGAAGAGACCCAGTACTTC. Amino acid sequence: CATSRVAEETQYF.

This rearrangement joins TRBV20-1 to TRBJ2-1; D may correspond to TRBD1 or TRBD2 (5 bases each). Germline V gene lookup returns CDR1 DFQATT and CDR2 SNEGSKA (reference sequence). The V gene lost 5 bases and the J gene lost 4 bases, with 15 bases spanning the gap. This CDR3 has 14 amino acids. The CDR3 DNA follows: TGCAGTGCTGGGGGTAGGGATCTTTACAATGAGCAGTTCTTC. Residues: CSAGGRDLYNEQFF.

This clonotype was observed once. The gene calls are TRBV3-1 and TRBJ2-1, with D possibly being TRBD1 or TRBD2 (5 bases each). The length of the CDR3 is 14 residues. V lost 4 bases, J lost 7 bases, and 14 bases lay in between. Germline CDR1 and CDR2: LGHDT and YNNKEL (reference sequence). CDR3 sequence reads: CASSPRDRGNEQFF. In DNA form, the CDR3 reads TGTGCCAGCAGCCCTCGGGACCGTGGAAATGAGCAGTTCTTC.

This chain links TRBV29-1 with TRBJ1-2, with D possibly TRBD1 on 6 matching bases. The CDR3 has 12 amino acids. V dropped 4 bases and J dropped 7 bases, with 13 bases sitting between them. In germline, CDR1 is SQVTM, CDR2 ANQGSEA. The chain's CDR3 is CSVVDQGSGYTF. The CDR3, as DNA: TGCAGCGTTGTGGACCAGGGGTCTGGCTACACCTTC.

The CDR3 DNA is TGTGCCAGCAGCGTGGGGGGGGCAACTGAAGCTTTCTTT. Its protein is CASSVGGATEAFF. V is TRBV9 and J is TRBJ1-1; D may be TRBD1 (6 bases). The CDR3 has 13 residues. V lost 2 bases and J lost 5, with 10 bases in between. Germline assignment: CDR1 SGDLS and CDR2 YYNGEE. Together with reference TRBV9 and TRBJ1-1, the CDR3 gives the full variable domain: DSGVTQTPKHLITATGQRVTLRCSPRSGDLSVYWYQQSLDQGLQFLIQYYNGEERAKGNILERFSAQQFPDLHSELNLSSLELGDSALYFCASSVGGATEAFFGQGTRLTVV.

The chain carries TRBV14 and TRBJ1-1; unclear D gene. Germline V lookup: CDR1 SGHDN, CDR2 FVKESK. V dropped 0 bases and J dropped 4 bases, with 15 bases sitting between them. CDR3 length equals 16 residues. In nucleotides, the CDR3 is TGTGCCAGCAGCCAAGAAGGCAGGACTACCTTCACTGAAGCTTTCTTT. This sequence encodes CASSQEGRTTFTEAFF.

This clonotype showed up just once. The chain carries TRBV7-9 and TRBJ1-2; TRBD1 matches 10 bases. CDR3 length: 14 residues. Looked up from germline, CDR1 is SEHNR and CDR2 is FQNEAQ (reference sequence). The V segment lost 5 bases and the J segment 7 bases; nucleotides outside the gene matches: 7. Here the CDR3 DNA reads TGTGCCAGCAGCCAAAAGACAGGGGGCAGTGGCTACACCTTC. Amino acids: CASSQKTGGSGYTF. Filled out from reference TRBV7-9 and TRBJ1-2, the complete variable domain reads DTGVSQNPRHKITKRGQNVTFRCDPISEHNRLYWYRQTLGQGPEFLTYFQNEAQLEKSRLLSDRFSAERPKGSFSTLEIQRTEQGDSAMYLCASSQKTGGSGYTFGSGTRLTVV.

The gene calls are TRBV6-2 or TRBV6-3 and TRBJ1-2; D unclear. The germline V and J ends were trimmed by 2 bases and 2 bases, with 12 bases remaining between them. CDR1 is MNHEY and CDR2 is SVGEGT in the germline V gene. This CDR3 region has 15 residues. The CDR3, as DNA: TGTGCCAGCAGTTACGAACTACTCGCGAACTATGGCTACACCTTC. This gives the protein CASSYELLANYGYTF.

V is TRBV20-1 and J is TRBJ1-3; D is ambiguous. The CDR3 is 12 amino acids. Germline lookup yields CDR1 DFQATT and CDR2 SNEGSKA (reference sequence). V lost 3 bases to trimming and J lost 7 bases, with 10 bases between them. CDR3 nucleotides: TGCAGTGCTAGGCGGAAAGTGAACACCATATATTTT. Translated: CSARRKVNTIYF.

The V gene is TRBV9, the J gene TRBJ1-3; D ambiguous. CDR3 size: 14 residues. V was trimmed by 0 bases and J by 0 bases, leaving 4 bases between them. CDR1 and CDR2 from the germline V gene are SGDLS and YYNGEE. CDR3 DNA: TGTGCCAGCAGCGTAGGAGACTCTGGAAACACCATATATTTT. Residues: CASSVGDSGNTIYF. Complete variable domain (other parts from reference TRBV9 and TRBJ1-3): DSGVTQTPKHLITATGQRVTLRCSPRSGDLSVYWYQQSLDQGLQFLIQYYNGEERAKGNILERFSAQQFPDLHSELNLSSLELGDSALYFCASSVGDSGNTIYFGEGSWLTVV.

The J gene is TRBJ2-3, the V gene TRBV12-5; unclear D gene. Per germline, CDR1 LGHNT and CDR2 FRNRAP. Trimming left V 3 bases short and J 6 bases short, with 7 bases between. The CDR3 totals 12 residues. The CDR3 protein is CASGLPSDTQYF. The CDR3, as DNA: TGTGCTAGTGGTTTACCATCGGATACGCAGTATTTT.

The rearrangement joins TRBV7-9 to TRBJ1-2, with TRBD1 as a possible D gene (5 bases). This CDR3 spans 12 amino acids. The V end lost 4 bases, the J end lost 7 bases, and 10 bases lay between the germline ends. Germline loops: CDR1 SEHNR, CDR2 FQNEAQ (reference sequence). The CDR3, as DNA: TGTGCCAGCAGCTCAGGGACGATTGGCTACACCTTC. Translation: CASSSGTIGYTF.

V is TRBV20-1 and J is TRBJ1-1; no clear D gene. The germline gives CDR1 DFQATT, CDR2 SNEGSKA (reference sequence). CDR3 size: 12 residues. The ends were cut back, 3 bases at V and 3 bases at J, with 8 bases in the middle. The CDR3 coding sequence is TGCAGTGCTAGGGTCAGGCACACTGAAGCTTTCTTT. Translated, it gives CSARVRHTEAFF.

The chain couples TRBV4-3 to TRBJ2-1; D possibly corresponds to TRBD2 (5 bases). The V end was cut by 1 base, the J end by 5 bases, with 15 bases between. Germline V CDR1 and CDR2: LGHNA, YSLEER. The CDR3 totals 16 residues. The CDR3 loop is CASSQGWGAEHNEQFF. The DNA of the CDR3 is TGCGCCAGCAGCCAAGGTTGGGGAGCGGAACACAATGAGCAGTTCTTC.